This T cell receptor (beta chain) was identified during a study of OX40 agonist ivuxolimab in advanced cancers. Findings and caveats of the study: Expanded clones were, on average, more numerous in CD8+ T cells than in CD4+.

A note on this clone: The antigen remains undetermined.

Measured with immunoSEQ multiplex PCR; TCRdb has only the in-frame clones, and not every one. The table has roughly 110,000 clones, around 90% seen once; the top ten hold about 1.2%. The source was CD4+ or CD8+ T cells sorted from blood, collected in a trial of the OX40 agonist ivuxolimab. The clonotype was recovered from an adult with an advanced solid tumor such as melanoma, head and neck, liver or kidney cancer.

The CDR3 region is CASSLYSGNEQFF. The DNA for the CDR3 is TGTGCCAGCAGTTTATATAGCGGCAATGAGCAGTTCTTC. This chain links TRBV27 with TRBJ2-1, with TRBD2 as a possible D gene (6 bases). The germline V gene has CDR1 MNHEY and CDR2 SMNVEV (reference sequence). This CDR3 region has 13 residues. Trimming pared 1 base from V and 6 bases from J, leaving 7 bases between.